Reported below is one T cell receptor (beta chain). The entry originates in a study of blood T cell repertoires in COVID-19. In the study overall: T cells, B-cell-depleted T cells, or PBMCs supplied cDNA or gDNA.

CDR1 is MNHNS and CDR2 is SASEGT in the germline V gene. V was shortened by 8 bases and J by 3 bases, with 8 bases between the two germline ends. The CDR3 extends over 12 amino acids. Only in-frame clones appear in the TCRdb table, and some are missing; sequencing was by immunoSEQ multiplex PCR. This sample has about 230,000 clones, with around 83% found just once. V gene TRBV6-1 combines with J gene TRBJ1-5, with a weak D call TRBD1 (5 bases). Material for sequencing was peripheral blood. The TCR comes from a woman aged 45-60 years with acute or convalescent COVID-19. The CDR3 nucleotides are TGTGCCAGCGGCAGGGACAATCAGCCCCAGCATTTT. This translates into CASGRDNQPQHF.